These 26 T cell receptor beta chains were sequenced from one sample in a study of T cell responses to AZD1222 COVID-19 vaccine. The assay was immunoSEQ multiplex PCR, and TCRdb's table has in-frame clones only and misses some. This sample yields approximately 52,000 clones, of which roughly 87% are seen a single time; roughly 2.7% belongs to the top ten. Specimen: peripheral blood, collected 28 days after the second AZD1222 dose. These receptor sequences come from an adult who received the AZD1222 COVID-19 vaccine.

The genes are TRBV3-1 (or the pseudogene TRBV3-2) and TRBJ1-3, with a tentative D call TRBD1 (5 bases). The CDR3 has 19 residues. V was clipped by 6 bases and J by 0 bases, with 24 bases between them. CDR1 LGHDT and CDR2 YNNKEL come from the germline V gene (reference sequence). The CDR3 region has the DNA TGTGCCAGCAGTCATAAGCTCCGGGACCGTTTTTTCTCTGGAAACACCATATATTTT. Its protein product is CASSHKLRDRFFSGNTIYF.

This clone was picked up one time. V and J are TRBV11-2 and TRBJ2-1; D unresolved. V was trimmed by 1 base and J by 1 base, leaving 8 bases between them. CDR1 and CDR2 from the germline V gene are SGHAT and FQNNGV. This CDR3 has 15 amino acids. The CDR3: CASSLGTESYNEQFF. The DNA for the CDR3 is TGTGCCAGCAGCTTAGGGACCGAATCCTACAATGAGCAGTTCTTC.

The gene calls are TRBV13 and TRBJ2-5; TRBD1 is a possible D gene (5 bases). V lost 0 bases and J lost 5, with 19 bases in between. The germline CDR1 and CDR2 sequences are PRHDT and FYEKMQ (reference sequence). This CDR3 comprises 17 residues. The CDR3 coding sequence is TGTGCCAGCAGCTTAGGCTGGCCGGAAAGGGGTTCGGAGACCCAGTACTTC. Translation: CASSLGWPERGSETQYF. Full variable domain (missing parts from reference TRBV13 and TRBJ2-5): AAGVIQSPRHLIKEKRETATLKCYPIPRHDTVYWYQQGPGQDPQFLISFYEKMQSDKGSIPDRFSAQQFSDYHSELNMSSLELGDSALYFCASSLGWPERGSETQYFGPGTRLLVL.

J is TRBJ1-3 and V is TRBV30; D remains unclear. From germline, CDR1 is GTSNPN and CDR2 SVGIG (reference sequence). The CDR3 contains 14 residues. Deletions cut 0 bases from V and 0 bases from J, with 6 bases between. CDR3 amino acids: CAWSVALSGNTIYF. The CDR3 DNA is TGTGCCTGGAGTGTTGCCCTCTCTGGAAACACCATATATTTT.

This clone appeared a single time. The chain combines TRBV4-1 with TRBJ2-2; D might be TRBD2 (6 bases). In germline, CDR1 is MGHRA, CDR2 YSYEKL. The CDR3 consists of 15 residues. V dropped 1 base and J dropped 4 bases, with 10 bases sitting between them. The CDR3 reads CASSQAGRSTGELFF. The DNA for the CDR3 is TGCGCCAGCAGCCAAGCCGGGAGAAGCACCGGGGAGCTGTTTTTT.

The chain couples TRBV2 to TRBJ1-5; D possibly corresponds to TRBD1 (6 bases). Trimming removed 4 bases at V and 6 bases at J, with 19 bases between. CDR3 length: 16 residues. Germline loops: CDR1 SNHLY, CDR2 FYNNEI. As DNA, the CDR3 is TGTGCCAGCAGTGGATCGGCAGGGGCGCAGGCTCAGCCCCAGCATTTT. Its translation is CASSGSAGAQAQPQHF.

The V and J genes are TRBV24-1 and TRBJ2-1, with D possibly being TRBD2 (5 bases). V was clipped by 2 bases and J by 5 bases, with 12 bases between them. Looked up from germline, CDR1 is KGHDR and CDR2 is SFDVKD. This CDR3 region has 15 residues. Here the CDR3 DNA reads TGTGCCACCAGTGATTCCGCGGGTCTTCACAATGAGCAGTTCTTC. Translating gives CATSDSAGLHNEQFF.

This clone has just one count. The chain joins TRBV10-3 to TRBJ1-6; TRBD1 matches at 7 bases. With 0 bases clipped from V and 5 bases from J, the junction kept 1 base outside the gene matches. Germline loops: CDR1 ENHRY, CDR2 SYGVKD. The CDR3 loop spans 15 amino acids. The CDR3 DNA reads TGTGCCATCAGTGAGTCGGGACAGCATAATTCACCCCTCCACTTT. Translated: CAISESGQHNSPLHF.

The chain links TRBV3-1 (or the pseudogene TRBV3-2) to TRBJ2-7; 8 bases are a match to TRBD2. The CDR3 covers 14 residues. J lost 3 bases, V lost 1 base, and 2 bases had no gene match. Germline CDR1 and CDR2: LGHDT and YNNKEL (reference sequence). The chain's CDR3 is CASSQGSGVYEQYF. CDR3 in DNA: TGTGCCAGCAGCCAAGGTAGCGGGGTCTACGAGCAGTACTTC.

The rearrangement uses TRBV2 and TRBJ2-7, with TRBD1 matching 11 bases. This CDR3 contains 15 residues. The trim removed 5 bases at V and 5 bases at J, leaving 8 bases unmatched. Germline V gene sequence: CDR1 SNHLY, CDR2 FYNNEI. The CDR3 coding sequence is TGTGCCAGCAGTTCCGGACAGGGGGCAAGGAACGAGCAGTACTTC. This translates into CASSSGQGARNEQYF. Complete variable domain (other parts from reference TRBV2 and TRBJ2-7): EPEVTQTPSHQVTQMGQEVILRCVPISNHLYFYWYRQILGQKVEFLVSFYNNEISEKSEIFDDQFSVERPDGSNFTLKIRSTKLEDSAMYFCASSSGQGARNEQYFGPGTRLTVT.

The rearrangement links TRBV6-5 to TRBJ2-7; 10 bases line up with TRBD1. The ends lost 7 bases at V and 5 bases at J; junction bases unmatched: 11. The CDR3 has 15 amino acids. CDR1 is MNHEY, CDR2 SVGAGI, per germline. The CDR3 DNA is TGTGCCAGCACTCCCGAGGGACAGGGGTACGACGAGCAGTACTTC. Translating gives CASTPEGQGYDEQYF.

The CDR3 here is CASSPPGQGAYNEQFF. As DNA, the CDR3 is TGTGCCAGCAGTCCACCGGGACAGGGGGCCTACAATGAGCAGTTCTTC. The chain links TRBV28 to TRBJ2-1, with TRBD1 matching 11 bases. The CDR3 loop spans 16 amino acids. Germline V CDR1 and CDR2: MDHEN, SYDVKM. The trim removed 5 bases at V and 2 bases at J, leaving 5 bases unmatched.

Turning to this clone: Other DNA sequences within the sample encode an identical CDR3. The chain links TRBV19 to TRBJ2-5; the match to TRBD1 covers 8 bases. J gave up 4 bases and V 4 bases, and 5 bases lay outside the gene matches. The CDR3 has 14 residues. CDR1 is LNHDA, CDR2 SQIVND, per germline (reference sequence). The chain's CDR3 is CASSTGQGGETQYF. The CDR3 nucleotides read TGTGCCAGTAGTACAGGACAGGGAGGAGAGACCCAGTACTTC.

The V and J genes are TRBV7-9 and TRBJ2-7; no firm D call. V was clipped by 8 bases and J by 0 bases, with 11 bases between them. This CDR3 contains 13 residues. Germline V lookup: CDR1 SEHNR, CDR2 FQNEAQ (reference sequence). In DNA form, the CDR3 reads TGTGCCAGCGGCCTGACCGGCTCCTACGAGCAGTACTTC. This codes for CASGLTGSYEQYF.

The V call is TRBV11-1, the J call TRBJ2-7; D is undetermined. V gave up 6 bases and J gave up 2 bases, with 11 bases separating them. Germline V gene sequence: CDR1 SGHAT, CDR2 FQDESV (reference sequence). CDR3 length: 13 residues. CDR3 amino acids: CASSLRFTYEQYF. In DNA, the CDR3 is TGTGCCAGCAGTTTACGTTTCACCTACGAGCAGTACTTC.

V and J are TRBV20-1 and TRBJ2-7; D is unresolved. The CDR3 spans 11 residues. Germline-derived CDR1 and CDR2 are DFQATT and SNEGSKA (reference sequence). The V end was cut by 5 bases, the J end by 4 bases, with 9 bases between. CDR3 in amino acids: CSAPRSYEQYF. In DNA, the CDR3 is TGCAGTGCTCCTAGGAGTTACGAGCAGTACTTC.

This chain connects TRBV3-1 (or the pseudogene TRBV3-2) to TRBJ1-2, with a weak D call TRBD1 (5 bases). The germline CDR1 and CDR2 sequences are LGHDT and YNNKEL (reference sequence). This CDR3 spans 14 amino acids. The ends were cut back, 4 bases at V and 3 bases at J, with 12 bases in the middle. CDR3 sequence (DNA): TGTGCCAGCAGCCGGCAGGGTAATGACTATGGCTACACCTTC. This encodes CASSRQGNDYGYTF.

V gene TRBV18 combines with J gene TRBJ2-7; 9 nucleotides agree with TRBD2. The CDR3 sequence is 15 residues long. V was clipped by 6 bases and J by 6 bases; unmatched bases: 12. Germline values: CDR1 KGHSH, CDR2 LQKENI. The CDR3 loop reads CASSPGGGASGEQYF. The CDR3 coding sequence is TGTGCCAGCTCGCCCGGCGGGGGGGCCTCCGGCGAGCAGTACTTC.

V usage is TRBV5-4 and J usage is TRBJ1-6; 7 bases align to TRBD1. The CDR3 spans 14 residues. CDR1 and CDR2 from the germline V gene are SGHNT and YYREEE (reference sequence). J lost 9 bases, V lost 2 bases, and 5 bases had no gene match. The CDR3 is CASSLQGSSSPLHF. The CDR3 coding sequence is TGTGCCAGCAGCTTACAGGGGTCGAGTTCACCCCTCCACTTT.

The chain combines TRBV6-5 with TRBJ2-2; D is perhaps TRBD1 (6 bases). The CDR3 is made up of 15 amino acids. V was cut by 8 bases and J by 5 bases, with 18 bases left in between. Germline CDR1 and CDR2: MNHEY and SVGAGI. CDR3 sequence: CASDTGAGETGELFF. CDR3 bases: TGTGCCAGCGACACCGGGGCAGGGGAGACCGGGGAGCTGTTTTTT.

The rearrangement uses TRBV30 and TRBJ1-5, with a weak D call TRBD1 (5 bases). V lost 0 bases, J lost 2 bases, and 11 bases lay in between. CDR3 size: 15 residues. Germline-derived CDR1 and CDR2 are GTSNPN and SVGIG (reference sequence). CDR3 nucleotides: TGTGCCTGGAGTGTCCCCCAGGGTGGCAATCAGCCCCAGCATTTT. Amino acid sequence: CAWSVPQGGNQPQHF.

This chain links TRBV5-1 with TRBJ2-7; TRBD1 aligns across 9 bases. The CDR3 runs 13 residues. Germline assignment: CDR1 SGHRS and CDR2 YFSETQ. V was pared by 4 bases and J by 7 bases, with 6 bases of the junction left unmatched. The CDR3 here is CASSPGQGGEQYF. The CDR3 DNA sequence: TGCGCCAGCAGCCCGGGACAGGGAGGGGAGCAGTACTTC.

The V gene is TRBV6-6, the J gene TRBJ2-7; maybe TRBD2 (7 bases). V was trimmed by 10 bases and J by 7 bases, leaving 26 bases between them. The CDR3 extends over 15 amino acids. Germline V gives CDR1 MNHNY, CDR2 SVGAGI (reference sequence). This CDR3 is CATQAGAPGVGEQYF. DNA of the CDR3: TGTGCCACCCAGGCGGGGGCGCCGGGAGTGGGGGAGCAGTACTTC.

The DNA of the CDR3 is TGTGCCAGCAGTCCGCGACCCAACACAGATACGCAGTATTTT. As protein: CASSPRPNTDTQYF. The chain is built from TRBV28 and TRBJ2-3; D is undetermined. CDR3 length: 14 residues. Germline CDR1 and CDR2: MDHEN and SYDVKM. V lost 5 bases to trimming and J lost 2 bases, with 11 bases between them.

This sequence joins TRBV18 and TRBJ1-1; 7 bases fit TRBD1. The CDR3 sequence is 14 residues long. The junction had 7 bases not matched to a gene; V was cut back by 4 bases and J by 5 bases. Per germline, CDR1 KGHSH and CDR2 LQKENI. In DNA form, the CDR3 reads TGTGCCAGCTCACTCACAGGGGCGAAAACTGAAGCTTTCTTT. Residues: CASSLTGAKTEAFF.

The chain recombines TRBV21-1 with TRBJ2-4. TRBV21-1 is labeled a pseudogene. This CDR3 is 13 amino acids long. The CDR3: CASRSRRGGIQYF. CDR3 nucleotides: TGTGCCAGCAGATCCCGCAGGGGAGGCATTCAGTACTTC.